Shown below are 24 T cell receptor beta chains from a single sample sequenced in a study of T cells after yellow fever vaccination. TCRdb re-called the 5' RACE reads with MiXCR, one entry per CDR3 protein. This sample has 450,000 to 550,000 distinct CDR3 sequences; 21% occur once, and the top ten carry approximately 15%. The sequences come from PBMCs, collected more than 20 days after the first yellow fever vaccination. These receptor sequences come from a man aged 18 to 29 who received the YFV17D yellow fever vaccine.

The table lists this clonotype with a few counts. The J gene is TRBJ2-7, the V gene TRBV27, with D uncertain. Germline loops: CDR1 MNHEY, CDR2 SMNVEV (reference sequence). The germline V and J ends were trimmed by 3 bases and 2 bases, with 14 bases remaining between them. The CDR3 consists of 15 residues. The CDR3 reads CASSFLARPTYEQYF. CDR3 coding DNA: TGTGCCAGCAGTTTCCTTGCCAGGCCAACCTACGAGCAGTACTTC.

The V gene is TRBV19, the J gene TRBJ1-1, with D perhaps TRBD1 (5 bases). The germline CDR1 and CDR2 sequences are LNHDA and SQIVND (reference sequence). There are 15 residues in the CDR3. The V end was cut by 5 bases, the J end by 7 bases, with 20 bases between. The CDR3 sequence: CASSLWDEGGDEAFF. CDR3 sequence (DNA): TGTGCCAGTAGTCTCTGGGACGAAGGAGGGGATGAAGCTTTCTTT.

This rearrangement joins TRBV20-1 to TRBJ2-7; D assignment may be TRBD1 or TRBD2 (5 bases each). Per the germline V gene, CDR1 is DFQATT and CDR2 is SNEGSKA (reference sequence). This CDR3 comprises 13 residues. The V and J ends lost 6 bases and 2 bases respectively, with 14 bases between them. CDR3: CSAPGPLTYEQYV. In DNA, the CDR3 is TGCAGTGCCCCGGGGCCTTTAACCTACGAGCAGTACGTC.

The chain has TRBV6-4 and TRBJ1-1; TRBD1 matches at 9 bases. Germline CDR1 and CDR2: MRHNA and SNTAGT. V was pared by 9 bases and J by 5 bases, with 7 bases of the junction left unmatched. CDR3 length: 13 residues. The CDR3 spells CASRGTGRTEAFF. The DNA for the CDR3 is TGTGCCAGTAGAGGGACAGGGCGGACTGAAGCTTTCTTT.

The rearrangement joins TRBV20-1 to TRBJ2-1; D is unclear. CDR1 DFQATT and CDR2 SNEGSKA come from the germline V gene (reference sequence). This CDR3 is 14 amino acids long. V gave up 6 bases and J gave up 2 bases, with 14 bases separating them. CDR3 residues: CSAKLSVPYNEQFF. The CDR3 DNA sequence: TGCAGTGCCAAGCTGTCAGTGCCCTACAATGAGCAGTTCTTC.

The CDR3 reads CASRRFGHEKLFF. CDR3 nucleotides: TGTGCCAGCAGAAGATTCGGTCACGAAAAACTGTTTTTT. The J gene is TRBJ1-4, the V gene TRBV6-2 or TRBV6-3; D is undetermined. V dropped 6 bases and J dropped 8 bases, with 13 bases sitting between them. The CDR3 length is 13 residues. Germline V lookup: CDR1 MNHEY, CDR2 SVGEGT.

This chain uses TRBV7-9 with TRBJ1-1; D is ambiguous. There are 13 residues in the CDR3. CDR1 is SEHNR and CDR2 is FQNEAQ in the germline V gene (reference sequence). V was clipped by 3 bases and J by 5 bases, with 10 bases between them. Here the CDR3 DNA reads TGTGCCAGCAGCTTCCCGAGGGTTACTGAAGCTTTCTTT. The encoded protein is CASSFPRVTEAFF.

This clonotype was picked up a small number of times. DNA of the CDR3: TGCGCCAGCAGCGAATCGGACTCGTTACAAGAGACCCAGTACTTC. The encoded protein is CASSESDSLQETQYF. This rearrangement joins TRBV5-1 to TRBJ2-5; D is possibly TRBD2 (5 bases). In germline, CDR1 is SGHRS, CDR2 YFSETQ. V gave up 4 bases and J gave up 2 bases, with 15 bases separating them. CDR3 length: 15 amino acids.

The gene calls are TRBV7-8 and TRBJ2-5, with unresolved D. V was clipped by 5 bases and J by 7 bases, with 14 bases between them. This CDR3 has 13 amino acids. CDR1 and CDR2 from the germline V gene are SGHVS and FQNEAQ. CDR3 region: CASSPSPRGTQYF. CDR3 coding DNA: TGTGCCAGCAGCCCCAGCCCCCGAGGGACCCAGTACTTC.

This sequence joins TRBV4-1 and TRBJ2-7, with a weak D call TRBD1 (6 bases). This CDR3 region has 14 residues. V was trimmed by 0 bases and J by 6 bases, leaving 12 bases between them. Germline V gene data show CDR1 as MGHRA and CDR2 as YSYEKL. The CDR3 nucleotides read TGCGCCAGCAGCCAAGAGGTGACAGGCCGCGAGCAGTACGTC. This gives the protein CASSQEVTGREQYV.

The rearrangement joins TRBV27 to TRBJ2-7, with D uncertain. CDR3 length equals 14 residues. From germline, CDR1 is MNHEY and CDR2 SMNVEV (reference sequence). The ends were cut back, 2 bases at V and 0 bases at J, with 8 bases in the middle. CDR3: CASSLLESSYEQYF. The CDR3 DNA reads as TGTGCCAGCAGTTTACTGGAAAGCTCCTACGAGCAGTACTTC.

This clonotype occurred once. The rearrangement links TRBV12-3 or TRBV12-4 to TRBJ2-5; TRBD1 matches 8 bases. The CDR3 sequence is 16 residues long. Trimming cost V 5 bases and J 2 bases; bases outside gene matches: 10. CDR3 in amino acids: CASSPTRDRQQETQYF. The CDR3 DNA reads as TGTGCCAGCAGTCCAACCCGGGACAGGCAACAAGAGACCCAGTACTTC.

The chain is built from TRBV5-1 and TRBJ2-7, with D maybe TRBD2 (6 bases). The CDR3 has 14 residues. The V end was cut by 4 bases, the J end by 2 bases, with 13 bases between. The germline V gene encodes CDR1 SGHRS and CDR2 YFSETQ. The CDR3 sequence: CASSLAGKTYEQYF. The CDR3 DNA follows: TGCGCCAGCAGCCTGGCGGGGAAAACCTACGAGCAGTACTTC. The variable domain in full, completed from reference TRBV5-1 and TRBJ2-7, reads KAGVTQTPRYLIKTRGQQVTLSCSPISGHRSVSWYQQTPGQGLQFLFEYFSETQRNKGNFPGRFSGRQFSNSRSEMNVSTLELGDSALYLCASSLAGKTYEQYFGPGTRLTVT.

This clonotype was seen a few times. The J gene is TRBJ2-7, the V gene TRBV20-1; D might be TRBD2 (6 bases). Germline values: CDR1 DFQATT, CDR2 SNEGSKA (reference sequence). The CDR3 runs to 14 residues. V lost 2 bases to trimming and J lost 0 bases, with 11 bases between them. This CDR3 reads CSARSGGSSYEQYV. CDR3 sequence (DNA): TGCAGTGCTAGATCCGGAGGGAGCTCCTACGAGCAGTACGTC.

As DNA, the CDR3 is TGCGCCAGCAGCCCAGGGACAGCAGCGTACAATGAGCAGTTCTTC. This sequence encodes CASSPGTAAYNEQFF. This rearrangement joins TRBV4-3 to TRBJ2-1; 7 nucleotides line up with TRBD1. After removal of 4 bases from V and 4 bases from J, the junction contained 7 bases not matched to a gene. The CDR3 loop spans 15 amino acids. The germline CDR1 and CDR2 sequences are LGHNA and YSLEER.

J is TRBJ1-6 and V is TRBV12-3 or TRBV12-4, with D unresolved. The CDR3 is 14 residues long. With 4 bases removed from V and 9 bases from J, the gap between germline ends came to 13 bases. The CDR3 is CASSSTSRGSPLHF. The CDR3 DNA is TGTGCCAGCAGTTCGACCTCACGTGGTTCACCCCTCCACTTT.

This clonotype was picked up a small number of times. The chain is built from TRBV29-1 and TRBJ2-2; D is unclear. Germline V CDR1 and CDR2: SQVTM, ANQGSEA. V lost 5 bases and J lost 5, with 6 bases in between. The CDR3 totals 11 residues. CDR3 sequence reads: CSVKRTGELFF. CDR3 DNA: TGCAGCGTTAAACGGACCGGGGAGCTGTTTTTT.

Many counts were recorded for this clonotype. This chain uses TRBV7-2 with TRBJ1-3; unclear D gene. The CDR3 length is 14 residues. CDR1 and CDR2 from the germline V gene are SGHTA and FQGNSA. The germline V and J ends were trimmed by 5 bases and 8 bases, with 16 bases remaining between them. The CDR3, as DNA: TGTGCCAGCAGCCCCGGGCCCGGGAGGGACACCATATATTTT. It encodes CASSPGPGRDTIYF.

The V and J genes are TRBV10-3 and TRBJ2-1, with D tentatively TRBD1 or TRBD2 (5 bases each). This CDR3 comprises 16 residues. V was clipped by 3 bases and J by 5 bases, with 17 bases between them. The germline V gene has CDR1 ENHRY and CDR2 SYGVKD. This CDR3 reads CAISEKGPWIDNEQFF. CDR3 in DNA: TGTGCCATCAGTGAAAAGGGACCGTGGATAGACAATGAGCAGTTCTTC.

The chain combines TRBV7-8 with TRBJ1-1; TRBD1 agrees at 8 bases. Germline CDR1 is SGHVS and CDR2 is FQNEAQ. V was pared by 3 bases and J by 1 base, with 7 bases of the junction left unmatched. CDR3 length: 16 residues. The CDR3 sequence: CASSFYWTGKNTEAFF. The CDR3 DNA reads as TGTGCCAGCAGCTTCTATTGGACAGGGAAGAACACTGAAGCTTTCTTT.

This clonotype was seen only a few times. The CDR3 spells CASTSGRTSAGNEQFF. CDR3 sequence (DNA): TGTGCCAGCACCAGCGGCCGGACTAGCGCAGGCAATGAGCAGTTCTTC. The J gene is TRBJ2-1, the V gene TRBV12-3 or TRBV12-4; 9 positions match TRBD2. The CDR3 covers 16 residues. Germline trimming cut 7 bases from V and 6 bases from J; bases unmatched to any gene: 13.

This clonotype showed up just a few times. The chain recombines TRBV19 with TRBJ2-7, with 8 bases aligning to TRBD2. V was clipped by 3 bases and J by 2 bases; unmatched bases: 12. There are 17 residues in the CDR3. The germline gives CDR1 LNHDA, CDR2 SQIVND (reference sequence). The CDR3 loop is CASSMRPPRRGAYEQYF. DNA of the CDR3: TGTGCCAGTAGTATGAGGCCTCCCCGGCGGGGGGCCTACGAGCAGTACTTC.

This chain joins TRBV7-2 and TRBJ2-7; D uncertain. Germline V lookup: CDR1 SGHTA, CDR2 FQGNSA. Trimming stripped 2 bases from V and 3 bases from J, with 8 bases between. The CDR3 sequence is 13 residues long. The CDR3 DNA is TGTGCCAGCAGCTTATGGGAAGGCTACGAGCAGTACTTC. Translating it yields CASSLWEGYEQYF.

The chain is built from TRBV18 and TRBJ2-7; the D gene is possibly TRBD2 (6 bases). V was pared by 6 bases and J by 0 bases, with 18 bases between. This CDR3 comprises 16 residues. Germline lookup yields CDR1 KGHSH and CDR2 LQKENI. The CDR3 reads CASSPLMGLNSYEQYF. CDR3 DNA sequence: TGTGCCAGCTCTCCGTTGATGGGACTCAACTCCTACGAGCAGTACTTC.